One and the same sample provided the 25 T cell receptor beta chains below, sequenced in a study of beta chain features in type 1 diabetes. Expressed TCRB transcripts got sequenced, as all isolated RNA was reverse transcribed. Clones were read by immunoSEQ multiplex PCR, and TCRdb kept only the in-frame ones, dropping some. Of about 140,000 clones listed, about 10% are singletons. Specimen: naive CD4+ T cells from blood. The receptors come from a man aged 18 to 35 in good health.

This clone was detected a few times. The gene calls are TRBV28 and TRBJ1-2; a weak D match, TRBD1 (6 bases). The CDR3 extends over 16 amino acids. The V gene's germline CDR1 is MDHEN and CDR2 SYDVKM. Trimming pared 6 bases from V and 4 bases from J, leaving 21 bases between. The CDR3: CASRIQQGGNFYGYTF. The CDR3 region has the DNA TGTGCCAGCAGAATACAACAGGGTGGGAACTTCTATGGCTACACCTTC.

This chain uses TRBV5-1 with TRBJ2-7; a possible D gene is TRBD1 (6 bases). This CDR3 contains 12 residues. CDR1 and CDR2 (germline): SGHRS, YFSETQ. V lost 4 bases to trimming and J lost 2 bases, with 7 bases between them. The CDR3 nucleotides are TGCGCCAGCAGCCGGGACACCTACGAGCAGTACTTC. Translation: CASSRDTYEQYF.

V is TRBV5-1 and J is TRBJ2-7; unclear D gene. The CDR3 length is 12 residues. The germline gives CDR1 SGHRS, CDR2 YFSETQ. The V and J ends lost 4 bases and 2 bases respectively, with 7 bases between them. The CDR3 nucleotides are TGCGCCAGCAGCCGTAGTACCTACGAGCAGTACTTC. This sequence encodes CASSRSTYEQYF. Full variable domain (outside the CDR3, taken from reference TRBV5-1 and TRBJ2-7): KAGVTQTPRYLIKTRGQQVTLSCSPISGHRSVSWYQQTPGQGLQFLFEYFSETQRNKGNFPGRFSGRQFSNSRSEMNVSTLELGDSALYLCASSRSTYEQYFGPGTRLTVT.

The CDR3 loop is CAWLDRGVYNEQFF. DNA of the CDR3: TGTGCCTGGCTGGACAGGGGGGTCTACAATGAGCAGTTCTTC. The chain carries TRBV30 and TRBJ2-1, with 10 bases identical to TRBD1. Germline-derived CDR1 and CDR2 are GTSNPN and SVGIG (reference sequence). This CDR3 has 14 residues. The J segment lost 3 bases and the V segment lost 5 bases, leaving 4 bases of the junction unmatched.

This clone has only a few counts. The genes are TRBV19 and TRBJ2-3; perhaps TRBD1 as D (5 bases). The CDR3 spans 14 residues. V lost 8 bases, J lost 0 bases, and 12 bases lay in between. The V gene's germline CDR1 is LNHDA and CDR2 SQIVND (reference sequence). CDR3 sequence: CASRRQTSTDTQYF. DNA for the CDR3: TGTGCCAGTCGTCGACAGACCAGCACAGATACGCAGTATTTT. Looking up the rest from reference TRBV19 and TRBJ2-3 gives the full variable domain: DGGITQSPKYLFRKEGQNVTLSCEQNLNHDAMYWYRQDPGQGLRLIYYSQIVNDFQKGDIAEGYSVSREKKESFPLTVTSAQKNPTAFYLCASRRQTSTDTQYFGPGTRLTVL.

The rearrangement links TRBV5-1 to TRBJ2-1, with 7 nucleotides matching TRBD2. CDR1 is SGHRS, CDR2 YFSETQ, per germline. V shed 1 base and J 2 bases; nucleotides not matched to a gene: 3. The CDR3 has 15 amino acids. The CDR3 spells CASSLTGGTYNEQFF. Written as DNA, the CDR3 is TGCGCCAGCAGCTTGACGGGGGGTACCTACAATGAGCAGTTCTTC.

This sequence joins TRBV9 and TRBJ2-1; 14 nucleotides line up with TRBD2. Losses at the gene ends were 7 bases for V and 0 bases for J; bases not matched to a gene: 12. This CDR3 is 19 amino acids long. The V gene's germline CDR1 is SGDLS and CDR2 YYNGEE. As DNA, the CDR3 is TGTGCCAGCCTACCCCGGACTAGCGGGGGGAGAAGCTCCTACAATGAGCAGTTCTTC. This gives the protein CASLPRTSGGRSSYNEQFF.

This clone was seen more than once but under ten times. The chain is built from TRBV6-1 and TRBJ2-1; 9 nucleotides match TRBD1. The CDR3 length is 13 residues. Germline V lookup: CDR1 MNHNS, CDR2 SASEGT. J gave up 9 bases and V 6 bases, and 6 bases lay outside the gene matches. This CDR3 is CASRKTGGGEQFF. CDR3 in DNA: TGTGCCAGCAGGAAGACAGGGGGTGGTGAGCAGTTCTTC.

There are a few counts of this clone. The gene calls are TRBV7-6 and TRBJ2-2, with 7 bases lining up with TRBD2. V lost 2 bases to trimming and J lost 4 bases; unmatched junction nucleotides: 7. Looked up from germline, CDR1 is SGHVS and CDR2 is FNYEAQ. The CDR3 spans 16 residues. CDR3 protein: CASSLFPGGSTGELFF. The DNA for the CDR3 is TGTGCCAGCAGCTTATTTCCGGGGGGTAGCACCGGGGAGCTGTTTTTT.

The chain carries TRBV7-9 and TRBJ1-5; D not certain. The CDR3 runs to 15 residues. Trimming cost V 0 bases and J 7 bases, with 13 bases left between them. CDR1 and CDR2 (germline): SEHNR, FQNEAQ (reference sequence). The DNA of the CDR3 is TGTGCCAGCAGCTTAGCGTCCGGGATCCTACAGCCCCAGCATTTT. It translates to CASSLASGILQPQHF.

This clone came up many times. The V call is TRBV7-2, the J call TRBJ2-7, with TRBD1 identical over 8 bases. Trimming cost V 0 bases and J 7 bases; bases outside gene matches: 5. Per germline, CDR1 SGHTA and CDR2 FQGNSA. CDR3 length: 14 residues. The CDR3 here is CASSLAQGAWEQYF. The CDR3 DNA sequence: TGTGCCAGCAGCTTAGCGCAGGGGGCGTGGGAGCAGTACTTC.

At least ten counts were recorded for this clone. V and J are TRBV29-1 and TRBJ2-7; D ambiguous. The CDR3 covers 12 residues. The ends were cut back, 4 bases at V and 2 bases at J, with 9 bases in the middle. Germline V lookup: CDR1 SQVTM, CDR2 ANQGSEA. CDR3 loop: CSVARSTYEQYF. The CDR3 DNA sequence: TGCAGCGTTGCCAGGTCTACCTACGAGCAGTACTTC.

In this sample, this clone turned up a few times. V is TRBV7-7 and J is TRBJ2-7; D is perhaps TRBD1 (6 bases). This CDR3 has 14 amino acids. Trimming cost V 3 bases and J 6 bases, with 15 bases left between them. Germline CDR1 and CDR2: SSHAT and FNYEAQ (reference sequence). CDR3 residues: CASSFNRETGEQYF. CDR3 nucleotides: TGTGCCAGCAGCTTCAACAGGGAGACTGGCGAGCAGTACTTC.

This clone showed up just a few times. V is TRBV7-2 and J is TRBJ2-5, with D perhaps matching TRBD2 (7 bases). Germline V gene sequence: CDR1 SGHTA, CDR2 FQGNSA. This CDR3 contains 15 residues. V was clipped by 8 bases and J by 5 bases, with 21 bases between them. CDR3 nucleotide sequence: TGTGCCAGCCTCCCTTTCTGGGGGGGCTCGGAGACCCAGTACTTC. It codes for CASLPFWGGSETQYF.

The CDR3 DNA is TGCGCCAGCAGCCAGTGGGGGACAGGGAACACTGAAGCTTTCTTT. This codes for CASSQWGTGNTEAFF. The rearrangement links TRBV4-3 to TRBJ1-1; 8 nucleotides line up with TRBD1. With V trimmed by 3 bases and J by 1 base, 4 bases remained unmatched. The germline V gene encodes CDR1 LGHNA and CDR2 YSLEER. This CDR3 is built from 15 residues.

The V call is TRBV11-2, the J call TRBJ1-4; TRBD1 matches 9 bases. Germline trimming cut 6 bases from V and 6 bases from J; bases unmatched to any gene: 11. Germline assignment: CDR1 SGHAT and CDR2 FQNNGV. The CDR3 is 16 residues long. The CDR3 is CASSIRQGDRDEKLFF. As DNA, the CDR3 is TGTGCCAGCAGTATCCGCCAAGGGGACAGGGATGAAAAACTGTTTTTT.

This clone has a handful of counts. The chain employs TRBV30 and TRBJ1-6; TRBD1 agrees at 7 bases. The trim removed 3 bases at V and 5 bases at J, leaving 7 bases unmatched. Germline CDR1 is GTSNPN and CDR2 is SVGIG (reference sequence). The CDR3 is made up of 15 amino acids. CDR3 bases: TGTGCCTGGAGAAGACAGGGTGCGGATAATTCACCCCTCCACTTT. It encodes CAWRRQGADNSPLHF.

This sequence joins TRBV5-1 and TRBJ2-3; D is perhaps TRBD2 (7 bases). V was pared by 9 bases and J by 1 base, with 15 bases between. From germline, CDR1 is SGHRS and CDR2 YFSETQ. The CDR3 is 14 residues long. The CDR3 loop is CAIRGGGRTDTQYF. CDR3 sequence (DNA): TGCGCCATTCGGGGAGGGGGTCGCACAGATACGCAGTATTTT. The complete variable domain, with remaining parts taken from reference TRBV5-1 and TRBJ2-3, reads KAGVTQTPRYLIKTRGQQVTLSCSPISGHRSVSWYQQTPGQGLQFLFEYFSETQRNKGNFPGRFSGRQFSNSRSEMNVSTLELGDSALYLCAIRGGGRTDTQYFGPGTRLTVL.

The gene calls are TRBV9 and TRBJ1-6; D unclear. The CDR3 runs to 13 residues. CDR1 and CDR2 (germline): SGDLS, YYNGEE. The ends were cut back, 3 bases at V and 11 bases at J, with 12 bases in the middle. The CDR3 region has the DNA TGTGCCAGCAGCGGACACGAGCTGGCACCCCTCCACTTT. This sequence encodes CASSGHELAPLHF.

In its sample, this clone was seen a few times. This chain links TRBV7-2 with TRBJ1-4; D may be TRBD1 (5 bases). Trimming stripped 3 bases from V and 3 bases from J, with 8 bases between. CDR1 SGHTA and CDR2 FQGNSA come from the germline V gene. The CDR3 consists of 14 residues. Here the CDR3 DNA reads TGTGCCAGCAGCTTTTGGGGGGCTAATGAAAAACTGTTTTTT. It codes for CASSFWGANEKLFF.

This clone has only a few counts. For the CDR3, the DNA is TGTGCCAGCAGTGAACAGGGGGCTAACTTTCAGCCCCAGCATTTT. This codes for CASSEQGANFQPQHF. The chain joins TRBV6-1 to TRBJ1-5, with 8 bases that match TRBD1. CDR1 and CDR2 (germline): MNHNS, SASEGT. V gave up 2 bases and J gave up 6 bases; unmatched junction bases: 6. This CDR3 contains 15 residues.

This clone was seen at least ten times. The rearrangement joins TRBV10-3 to TRBJ2-1; 12 bases fit TRBD2. This CDR3 has 18 residues. V was clipped by 8 bases and J by 0 bases; unmatched bases: 11. Germline V gene data show CDR1 as ENHRY and CDR2 as SYGVKD. CDR3: CAIRASGGAGRSYNEQFF. CDR3 DNA sequence: TGTGCCATCCGTGCTAGCGGGGGGGCGGGACGCTCCTACAATGAGCAGTTCTTC.

The chain joins TRBV19 to TRBJ2-7, with a weak D call TRBD1 (6 bases). The CDR3 extends over 16 amino acids. Germline CDR1 LNHDA, CDR2 SQIVND (reference sequence). Between the trimmed V and J ends, which lost 0 bases and 5 bases, there was a span of 17 bases. The CDR3 reads CASSIEKAGTFNEQYF. The CDR3, as DNA: TGTGCCAGTAGTATAGAGAAAGCCGGGACATTCAACGAGCAGTACTTC.

This clone was seen a few times. V usage is TRBV6-5 and J usage is TRBJ2-7; a weak D match, TRBD1 (5 bases). This CDR3 is 14 amino acids long. Trimming cost V 2 bases and J 2 bases, with 10 bases left between them. CDR1 and CDR2 (germline): MNHEY, SVGAGI. CDR3 nucleotides: TGTGCCAGCAGTTACGGGCAGGGTACCTACGAGCAGTACTTC. As protein: CASSYGQGTYEQYF.

This clone was detected a few times. The genes are TRBV2 and TRBJ1-1, with a weak D call TRBD1 (5 bases). This CDR3 is 14 amino acids long. The ends were cut back, 3 bases at V and 5 bases at J, with 13 bases in the middle. In germline, CDR1 is SNHLY, CDR2 FYNNEI. The DNA of the CDR3 is TGTGCCAGCAGTGATTGGGGCCTGGGGACTGAAGCTTTCTTT. Translating gives CASSDWGLGTEAFF.